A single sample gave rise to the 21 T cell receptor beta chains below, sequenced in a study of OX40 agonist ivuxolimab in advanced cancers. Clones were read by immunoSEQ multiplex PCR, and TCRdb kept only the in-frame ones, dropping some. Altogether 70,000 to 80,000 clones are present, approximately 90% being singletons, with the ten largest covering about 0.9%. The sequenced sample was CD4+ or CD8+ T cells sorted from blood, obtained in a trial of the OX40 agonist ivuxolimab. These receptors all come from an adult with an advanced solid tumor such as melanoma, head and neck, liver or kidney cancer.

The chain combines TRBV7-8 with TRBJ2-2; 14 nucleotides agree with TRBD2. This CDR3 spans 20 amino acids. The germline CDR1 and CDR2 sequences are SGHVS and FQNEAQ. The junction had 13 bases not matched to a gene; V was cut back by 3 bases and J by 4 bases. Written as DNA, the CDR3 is TGTGCCAGCAGCTTTCTTTTCACGACTAGCGGGAGGGCAGGCACCGGGGAGCTGTTTTTT. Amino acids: CASSFLFTTSGRAGTGELFF.

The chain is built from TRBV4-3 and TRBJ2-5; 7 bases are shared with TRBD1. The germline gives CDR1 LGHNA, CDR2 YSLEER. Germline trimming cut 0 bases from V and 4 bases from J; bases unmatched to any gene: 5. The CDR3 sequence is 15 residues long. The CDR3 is CASSQEGRGRETQYF. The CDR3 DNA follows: TGCGCCAGCAGCCAAGAAGGCAGGGGGAGAGAGACCCAGTACTTC.

In DNA form, the CDR3 reads TGTGCCAGCAGCCACCCGGGGGGGACAGGGGAAGAGACCCAGTACTTC. As protein: CASSHPGGTGEETQYF. The rearrangement joins TRBV4-2 to TRBJ2-5, with 10 nucleotides matching TRBD1. This CDR3 spans 16 amino acids. The V gene's germline CDR1 is LGHNA and CDR2 YNFKEQ. The ends lost 3 bases at V and 3 bases at J; junction bases unmatched: 7.

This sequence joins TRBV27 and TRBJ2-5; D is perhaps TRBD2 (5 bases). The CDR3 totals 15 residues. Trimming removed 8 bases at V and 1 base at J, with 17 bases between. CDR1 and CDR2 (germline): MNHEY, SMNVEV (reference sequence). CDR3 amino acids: CASRTTHEGQETQYF. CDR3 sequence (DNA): TGTGCCAGCCGAACAACCCACGAGGGCCAAGAGACCCAGTACTTC.

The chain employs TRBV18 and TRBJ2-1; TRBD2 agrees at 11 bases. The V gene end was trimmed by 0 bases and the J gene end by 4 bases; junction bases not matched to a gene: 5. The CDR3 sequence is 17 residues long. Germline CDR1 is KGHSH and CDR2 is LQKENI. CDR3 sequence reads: CASSPPASGRFYNEQFF. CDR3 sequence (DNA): TGTGCCAGCTCACCACCGGCTAGCGGGAGGTTTTACAATGAGCAGTTCTTC.

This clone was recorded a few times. The CDR3 region has the DNA TGTGCCAGCAGCTTGGGGCGGAGTCAGCCCCAGCATTTT. The encoded protein is CASSLGRSQPQHF. This chain links TRBV11-2 with TRBJ1-5; perhaps TRBD1 as D (5 bases). Between the trimmed V and J ends, which lost 3 bases and 6 bases, there was a span of 9 bases. The CDR3 extends over 13 amino acids. Per germline, CDR1 SGHAT and CDR2 FQNNGV. Using reference TRBV11-2 and TRBJ1-5 for the parts outside the CDR3, the full variable domain is EAGVAQSPRYKIIEKRQSVAFWCNPISGHATLYWYQQILGQGPKLLIQFQNNGVVDDSQLPKDRFSAERLKGVDSTLKIQPAKLEDSAVYLCASSLGRSQPQHFGDGTRLSIL.

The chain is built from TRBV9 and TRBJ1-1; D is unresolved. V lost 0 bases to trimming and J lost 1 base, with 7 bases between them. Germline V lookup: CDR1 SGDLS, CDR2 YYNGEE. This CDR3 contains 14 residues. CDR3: CASSVVSENTEAFF. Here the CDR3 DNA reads TGTGCCAGCAGCGTAGTATCGGAGAACACTGAAGCTTTCTTT.

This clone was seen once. CDR3 DNA: TGTGCCAGCAGCTTGGTCTCCAGCACTGAAGCTTTCTTT. Translating it yields CASSLVSSTEAFF. V and J are TRBV5-4 and TRBJ1-1; D not certain. Between the trimmed V and J ends, which lost 0 bases and 4 bases, there was a span of 7 bases. CDR1 is SGHNT, CDR2 YYREEE, per germline (reference sequence). This CDR3 spans 13 amino acids.

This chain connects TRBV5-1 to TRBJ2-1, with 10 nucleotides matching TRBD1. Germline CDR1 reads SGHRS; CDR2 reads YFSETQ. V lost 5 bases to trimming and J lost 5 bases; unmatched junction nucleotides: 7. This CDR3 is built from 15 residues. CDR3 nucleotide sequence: TGCGCCAGCAGATCCGGGACAGGGGCCCACAATGAGCAGTTCTTC. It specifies CASRSGTGAHNEQFF. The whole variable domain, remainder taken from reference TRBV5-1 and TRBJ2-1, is KAGVTQTPRYLIKTRGQQVTLSCSPISGHRSVSWYQQTPGQGLQFLFEYFSETQRNKGNFPGRFSGRQFSNSRSEMNVSTLELGDSALYLCASRSGTGAHNEQFFGPGTRLTVL.

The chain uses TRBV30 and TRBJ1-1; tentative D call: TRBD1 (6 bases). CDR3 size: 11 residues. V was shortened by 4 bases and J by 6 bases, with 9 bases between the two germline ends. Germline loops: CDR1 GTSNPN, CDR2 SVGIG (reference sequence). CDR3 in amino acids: CAWNRQAEAFF. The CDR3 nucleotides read TGTGCCTGGAACCGACAGGCTGAAGCTTTCTTT.

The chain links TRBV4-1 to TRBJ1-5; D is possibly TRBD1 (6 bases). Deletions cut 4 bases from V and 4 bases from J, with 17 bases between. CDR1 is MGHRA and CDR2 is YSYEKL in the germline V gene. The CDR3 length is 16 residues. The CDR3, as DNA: TGCGCCAGCAGCCTAACAGGGACAACACCTAATCAGCCCCAGCATTTT. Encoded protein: CASSLTGTTPNQPQHF.

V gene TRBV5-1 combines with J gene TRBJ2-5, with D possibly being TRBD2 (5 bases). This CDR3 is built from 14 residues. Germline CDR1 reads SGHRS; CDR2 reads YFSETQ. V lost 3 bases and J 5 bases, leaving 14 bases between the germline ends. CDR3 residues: CASSSQVGAETQYF. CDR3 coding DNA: TGCGCCAGCAGCTCTCAGGTGGGAGCCGAGACCCAGTACTTC.

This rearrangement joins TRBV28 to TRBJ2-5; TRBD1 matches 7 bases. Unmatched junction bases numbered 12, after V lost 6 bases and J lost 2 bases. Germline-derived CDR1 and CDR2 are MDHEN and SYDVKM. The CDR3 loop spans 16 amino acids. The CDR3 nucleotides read TGTGCCAGCAGGTGGGCTACAGGGGTCTGGCAAGAGACCCAGTACTTC. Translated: CASRWATGVWQETQYF.

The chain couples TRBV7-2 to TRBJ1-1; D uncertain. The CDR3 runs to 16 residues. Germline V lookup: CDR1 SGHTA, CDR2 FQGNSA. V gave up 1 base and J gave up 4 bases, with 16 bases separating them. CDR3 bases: TGTGCCAGCAGCTTAGGAATGACACTAGCAGGCACTGAAGCTTTCTTT. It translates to CASSLGMTLAGTEAFF.

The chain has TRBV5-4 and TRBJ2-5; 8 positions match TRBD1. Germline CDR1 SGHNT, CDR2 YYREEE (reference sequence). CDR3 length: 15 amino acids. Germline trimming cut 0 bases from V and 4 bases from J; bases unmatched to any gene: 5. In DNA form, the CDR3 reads TGTGCCAGCAGCTTGGTGACAGGGGATGGAGAGACCCAGTACTTC. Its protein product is CASSLVTGDGETQYF.

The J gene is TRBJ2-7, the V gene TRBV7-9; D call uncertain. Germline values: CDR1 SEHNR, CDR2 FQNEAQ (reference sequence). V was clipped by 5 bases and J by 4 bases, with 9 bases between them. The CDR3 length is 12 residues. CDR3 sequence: CASSQLPYEQYF. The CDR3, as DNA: TGTGCCAGCAGCCAGCTCCCATACGAGCAGTACTTC.

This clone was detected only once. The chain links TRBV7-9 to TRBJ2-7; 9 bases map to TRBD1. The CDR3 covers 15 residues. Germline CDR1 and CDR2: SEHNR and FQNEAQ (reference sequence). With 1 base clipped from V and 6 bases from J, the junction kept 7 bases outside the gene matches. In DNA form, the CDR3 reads TGTGCCAGCAGCTTAGGGTGGACAGGGGTCGGCGAGCAGTACTTC. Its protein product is CASSLGWTGVGEQYF.

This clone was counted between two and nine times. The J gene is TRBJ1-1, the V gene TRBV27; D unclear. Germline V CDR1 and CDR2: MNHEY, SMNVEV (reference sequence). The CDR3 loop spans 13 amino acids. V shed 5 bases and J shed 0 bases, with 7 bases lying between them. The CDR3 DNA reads TGTGCCAGCAGTAGATACATGAACACTGAAGCTTTCTTT. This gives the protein CASSRYMNTEAFF.

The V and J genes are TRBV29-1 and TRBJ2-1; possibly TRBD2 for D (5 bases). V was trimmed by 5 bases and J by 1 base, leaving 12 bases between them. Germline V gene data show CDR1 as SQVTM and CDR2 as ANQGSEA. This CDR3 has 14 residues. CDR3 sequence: CSVYSRRSYNEQFF. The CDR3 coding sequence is TGCAGCGTTTACAGTAGGAGGTCCTACAATGAGCAGTTCTTC.

The chain's CDR3 is CASTLGQRGDSPLHF. DNA for the CDR3: TGCGCCAGCACTCTGGGGCAGAGGGGAGATTCACCCCTCCACTTT. This sequence joins TRBV5-1 and TRBJ1-6, with TRBD1 as a possible D gene (5 bases). The CDR3 is 15 amino acids. Germline-derived CDR1 and CDR2 are SGHRS and YFSETQ. The ends were cut back, 6 bases at V and 8 bases at J, with 18 bases in the middle.

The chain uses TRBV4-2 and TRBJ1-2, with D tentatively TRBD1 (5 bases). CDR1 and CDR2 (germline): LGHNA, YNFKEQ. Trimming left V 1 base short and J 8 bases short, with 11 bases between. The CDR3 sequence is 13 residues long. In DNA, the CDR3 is TGTGCCAGCAGCCAAGGGGGCGAGGGAGGCTACACCTTC. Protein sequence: CASSQGGEGGYTF.